This TCR beta chain originates from a study of control samples from healthy donors and cancer patients. The CDR3 is 15 amino acids. Germline V CDR1 and CDR2: MGHRA, YSYEKL. The V segment lost 2 bases and the J segment 7 bases; nucleotides outside the gene matches: 8. Data came from immunoSEQ multiplex PCR; TCRdb stores just in-frame clones and leaves some out. The table includes more than 95,000 clones, approximately 90% detected once. This chain uses TRBV4-1 with TRBJ1-5; 7 bases match TRBD1. This receptor was obtained from a man in his sixties with lung cancer. Source material: PBMCs. CDR3 residues: CASSQTRGGEQPQHF. CDR3 in DNA: TGCGCCAGCAGCCAAACCAGAGGGGGCGAACAGCCCCAGCATTTT.